What follows are 24 T cell receptor beta chains derived from one specimen sequenced in a study of T cell responses to AZD1222 COVID-19 vaccine. Clones were sequenced by immunoSEQ multiplex PCR, and TCRdb holds only the in-frame ones, with some missing. The sample gives about 150,000 clones, roughly 90% of which show up once; 1.5% to 2% is in the top ten. The material sequenced was peripheral blood, taken on day 0 of AZD1222 vaccination. The receptors come from an adult in good health.

The V and J genes are TRBV7-6 and TRBJ1-2; 7 bases map to TRBD1. CDR1 SGHVS and CDR2 FNYEAQ come from the germline V gene. This CDR3 has 15 amino acids. Unmatched junction bases numbered 13, after V lost 8 bases and J lost 4 bases. CDR3 loop: CASSQGPLIRYGYTF. CDR3 nucleotides: TGTGCCAGCTCACAGGGGCCACTCATTCGCTATGGCTACACCTTC.

This chain joins TRBV3-1 (or the pseudogene TRBV3-2) and TRBJ2-5; D not resolved. Trimming took 5 bases from V and 5 from J, leaving 6 bases between them. Germline V gene data show CDR1 as LGHDT and CDR2 as YNNKEL (reference sequence). This CDR3 has 11 amino acids. CDR3: CASSFRETQYF. The CDR3, as DNA: TGTGCCAGCAGCTTCAGGGAGACCCAGTACTTC.

The rearrangement uses TRBV2 and TRBJ1-2; D remains unclear. V gave up 8 bases and J gave up 2 bases, with 18 bases separating them. CDR1 and CDR2 (germline): SNHLY, FYNNEI. This CDR3 spans 15 amino acids. The CDR3 spells CASLERAPSNYGYTF. The CDR3 DNA sequence: TGTGCCAGCTTGGAAAGGGCTCCGTCCAACTATGGCTACACCTTC. Using reference TRBV2 and TRBJ1-2 for the parts outside the CDR3, the full variable domain is EPEVTQTPSHQVTQMGQEVILRCVPISNHLYFYWYRQILGQKVEFLVSFYNNEISEKSEIFDDQFSVERPDGSNFTLKIRSTKLEDSAMYFCASLERAPSNYGYTFGSGTRLTVV.

This clone appeared a single time. The chain joins TRBV20-1 to TRBJ2-1; D remains unclear. This CDR3 has 11 residues. Germline V CDR1 and CDR2: DFQATT, SNEGSKA (reference sequence). V was shortened by 3 bases and J by 9 bases, with 9 bases between the two germline ends. In DNA form, the CDR3 reads TGCAGTGCTAGGGCTGAAAGTGAGCAGTTCTTC. Protein sequence: CSARAESEQFF.

The chain employs TRBV7-2 and TRBJ1-5; the D gene is possibly TRBD1 (5 bases). The CDR3 is 16 amino acids. Trimming took off 1 base at V and 2 bases at J, with 12 bases between the two ends. The V gene's germline CDR1 is SGHTA and CDR2 FQGNSA. CDR3 DNA sequence: TGTGCCAGCAGCTTAGTGGGGCCCGGGGGCAATCAGCCCCAGCATTTT. This encodes CASSLVGPGGNQPQHF. The variable domain in full, with the rest retrieved from reference TRBV7-2 and TRBJ1-5, is GAGVSQSPSNKVTEKGKDVELRCDPISGHTALYWYRQSLGQGLEFLIYFQGNSAPDKSGLPSDRFSAERTGGSVSTLTIQRTQQEDSAVYLCASSLVGPGGNQPQHFGDGTRLSIL.

The chain combines TRBV3-1 (or the pseudogene TRBV3-2) with TRBJ2-7, with 11 bases identical to TRBD2. The junction had 7 bases not matched to a gene; V was cut back by 2 bases and J by 1 base. Germline V gene lookup returns CDR1 LGHDT and CDR2 YNNKEL (reference sequence). The CDR3 consists of 17 residues. The CDR3: CASSQRPSGRISYEQYF. CDR3 DNA: TGTGCCAGCAGCCAACGACCTAGCGGGAGGATTTCCTACGAGCAGTACTTC.

CDR3 sequence reads: CASSVGGSLNTEAFF. CDR3 sequence (DNA): TGTGCCAGCAGCGTTGGGGGCAGCCTGAACACTGAAGCTTTCTTT. The chain has TRBV9 and TRBJ1-1; D is perhaps TRBD1 (6 bases). Trimming took 2 bases from V and 0 from J, leaving 11 bases between them. Germline CDR1 is SGDLS and CDR2 is YYNGEE. The CDR3 extends over 15 amino acids.

The chain joins TRBV18 to TRBJ2-7; D gene ambiguous. Germline CDR1 and CDR2: KGHSH and LQKENI. This CDR3 comprises 14 residues. V was pared by 3 bases and J by 3 bases, with 12 bases between. CDR3 sequence: CASSPSGLIYEQYF. Written as DNA, the CDR3 is TGTGCCAGCTCACCTTCCGGGTTAATCTACGAGCAGTACTTC.

This chain connects TRBV27 to TRBJ2-7; D is uncertain. The CDR3 totals 14 residues. Germline V lookup: CDR1 MNHEY, CDR2 SMNVEV (reference sequence). Trimming cost V 2 bases and J 2 bases, with 10 bases left between them. The CDR3 here is CASSLQRSPYEQYF. Written as DNA, the CDR3 is TGTGCCAGCAGTTTACAGAGGTCCCCCTACGAGCAGTACTTC.

This chain connects TRBV12-3 or TRBV12-4 to TRBJ1-2; D gene ambiguous. The CDR3 extends over 12 amino acids. V was shortened by 0 bases and J by 6 bases, with 5 bases between the two germline ends. DNA for the CDR3: TGTGCCAGCAGTTTAGCGAGGGATGGCTACACCTTC. It yields the protein CASSLARDGYTF.

This chain uses TRBV7-8 with TRBJ2-1; TRBD2 agrees at 8 bases. Germline lookup yields CDR1 SGHVS and CDR2 FQNEAQ. This CDR3 is built from 15 residues. V shed 5 bases and J 3 bases; nucleotides not matched to a gene: 6. DNA of the CDR3: TGTGCCAGCAGCCCCCCTAGCGGGCGCTACAATGAGCAGTTCTTC. Its translation: CASSPPSGRYNEQFF.

The chain has TRBV18 and TRBJ1-4; 8 nucleotides match TRBD1. The V segment lost 5 bases and the J segment 10 bases; nucleotides outside the gene matches: 9. Looked up from germline, CDR1 is KGHSH and CDR2 is LQKENI. This CDR3 contains 14 residues. The CDR3 DNA is TGTGCCAGCTCATCCCGGACAGGGTTCAGAAAACTGTTTTTT. This codes for CASSSRTGFRKLFF.

The CDR3 protein is CASSPSLQANLSYGYTF. The CDR3 bases are TGTGCCAGCAGCCCGAGCCTCCAGGCAAACCTGAGCTATGGCTACACCTTC. The chain carries TRBV11-3 and TRBJ1-2; D is undetermined. CDR3 length equals 17 residues. CDR1 and CDR2 from the germline V gene are SGHNT and YENEEA. Deletions cut 5 bases from V and 4 bases from J, with 23 bases between. The whole variable domain, filled in from reference TRBV11-3 and TRBJ1-2, reads EAGVVQSPRYKIIEKKQPVAFWCNPISGHNTLYWYLQNLGQGPELLIRYENEEAVDDSQLPKDRFSAERLKGVDSTLKIQPAELGDSAVYLCASSPSLQANLSYGYTFGSGTRLTVV.

The chain recombines TRBV9 with TRBJ2-7; D possibly matches TRBD1 or TRBD2 (5 bases each). The CDR3 totals 16 residues. Trimming left V 0 bases short and J 5 bases short, with 18 bases between. From germline, CDR1 is SGDLS and CDR2 YYNGEE. In DNA form, the CDR3 reads TGTGCCAGCAGCGTAGCTCAGGGTGAGGGAGCGGACGAGCAGTACTTC. Protein: CASSVAQGEGADEQYF.

The V gene is TRBV5-4, the J gene TRBJ2-7, with 11 bases lining up with TRBD2. The CDR3 runs to 13 residues. After removal of 9 bases from V and 10 bases from J, the junction contained 12 bases not matched to a gene. Germline values: CDR1 SGHNT, CDR2 YYREEE (reference sequence). The CDR3 region has the DNA TGTGCCACCCTCCCCTTAGCGGGAGGGCCTCAGTACTTC. This translates into CATLPLAGGPQYF.

This chain joins TRBV7-9 and TRBJ2-2; 12 nucleotides match TRBD2. Looked up from germline, CDR1 is SEHNR and CDR2 is FQNEAQ (reference sequence). The CDR3 sequence is 16 residues long. V gave up 6 bases and J gave up 4 bases; unmatched junction bases: 6. The CDR3 nucleotides read TGTGCCAGCAGTTTGCTAGCGGGAGGGTCCACCGGGGAGCTGTTTTTT. This translates into CASSLLAGGSTGELFF.

V gene TRBV27 combines with J gene TRBJ1-5; a weak D match, TRBD1 (5 bases). Germline-derived CDR1 and CDR2 are MNHEY and SMNVEV (reference sequence). V dropped 5 bases and J dropped 5 bases, with 13 bases sitting between them. CDR3 length: 14 residues. In DNA form, the CDR3 reads TGTGCCAGCAGTACATGGGGGAGGGATCAGCCCCAGCATTTT. It is translated as CASSTWGRDQPQHF.

The V and J genes are TRBV7-3 and TRBJ2-3; TRBD2 is a possible D gene (6 bases). CDR1 is SGHTA and CDR2 is FQGTGA in the germline V gene. V was trimmed by 3 bases and J by 5 bases, leaving 15 bases between them. This CDR3 contains 15 residues. The CDR3 DNA reads TGTGCCAGCAGCTTGATGCCGGCCGGGGGAGATACGCAGTATTTT. Its translation is CASSLMPAGGDTQYF. Together with reference TRBV7-3 and TRBJ2-3, the CDR3 gives the full variable domain: GAGVSQTPSNKVTEKGKYVELRCDPISGHTALYWYRQSLGQGPEFLIYFQGTGAADDSGLPNDRFFAVRPEGSVSTLKIQRTERGDSAVYLCASSLMPAGGDTQYFGPGTRLTVL.

This chain links TRBV27 with TRBJ1-4; TRBD1 matches at 10 bases. In germline, CDR1 is MNHEY, CDR2 SMNVEV (reference sequence). The CDR3 loop spans 15 amino acids. J gave up 6 bases and V 2 bases, and 3 bases lay outside the gene matches. CDR3 nucleotides: TGTGCCAGCAGTTTAAGGACAGGGGGATATGAAAAACTGTTTTTT. Amino acid sequence: CASSLRTGGYEKLFF.

This chain links TRBV28 with TRBJ2-7, with 7 bases identical to TRBD2. Unmatched junction bases numbered 8, after V lost 4 bases and J lost 2 bases. CDR3 length: 15 residues. The germline V gene encodes CDR1 MDHEN and CDR2 SYDVKM. This CDR3 is CASSSPQGGTYEQYF. The CDR3 DNA sequence: TGTGCCAGCAGTTCACCGCAGGGAGGGACCTACGAGCAGTACTTC. The full variable domain, in which reference TRBV28 and TRBJ2-7 provide the parts outside the CDR3, is DVKVTQSSRYLVKRTGEKVFLECVQDMDHENMFWYRQDPGLGLRLIYFSYDVKMKEKGDIPEGYSVSREKKERFSLILESASTNQTSMYLCASSSPQGGTYEQYFGPGTRLTVT.

The V gene is TRBV30, the J gene TRBJ2-1; no clear D. The CDR3 has 17 amino acids. The ends were cut back, 2 bases at V and 0 bases at J, with 17 bases in the middle. The germline V gene encodes CDR1 GTSNPN and CDR2 SVGIG (reference sequence). The DNA for the CDR3 is TGTGCCTGGAGTTTGGTTGGCCTCCCCGGCTCCTACAATGAGCAGTTCTTC. Residues: CAWSLVGLPGSYNEQFF.

V is TRBV2 and J is TRBJ2-1, with D possibly TRBD2 on 5 matching bases. V lost 3 bases and J 8 bases, leaving 11 bases between the germline ends. The CDR3 is made up of 13 amino acids. Germline V CDR1 and CDR2: SNHLY, FYNNEI. In nucleotides, the CDR3 is TGTGCCAGCAGTGATCGAGGGTTCCATGAGCAGTTCTTC. Translating it yields CASSDRGFHEQFF.

The V call is TRBV15, the J call TRBJ1-2; TRBD1 agrees at 7 bases. Per germline, CDR1 LNHNV and CDR2 YYDKDF (reference sequence). Losses at the gene ends were 0 bases for V and 7 bases for J; bases not matched to a gene: 14. This CDR3 region has 17 residues. CDR3 residues: CATSRENYRGGLSGYTF. CDR3 DNA sequence: TGTGCCACCAGCAGAGAGAACTACAGGGGAGGACTGTCTGGCTACACCTTC.

With respect to this clone: One junction end disagrees with the germline gene, perhaps due to a read error. The CDR3 loop reads CASSLFSNNEQFF. The CDR3 coding sequence is TGTGCCAGCAGTTTATTCTCCAACAATGAGCAGTTCTTC. The genes are TRBV28 and TRBJ2-1, with D unresolved. Germline loops: CDR1 MDHEN, CDR2 SYDVKM. This CDR3 contains 13 residues.